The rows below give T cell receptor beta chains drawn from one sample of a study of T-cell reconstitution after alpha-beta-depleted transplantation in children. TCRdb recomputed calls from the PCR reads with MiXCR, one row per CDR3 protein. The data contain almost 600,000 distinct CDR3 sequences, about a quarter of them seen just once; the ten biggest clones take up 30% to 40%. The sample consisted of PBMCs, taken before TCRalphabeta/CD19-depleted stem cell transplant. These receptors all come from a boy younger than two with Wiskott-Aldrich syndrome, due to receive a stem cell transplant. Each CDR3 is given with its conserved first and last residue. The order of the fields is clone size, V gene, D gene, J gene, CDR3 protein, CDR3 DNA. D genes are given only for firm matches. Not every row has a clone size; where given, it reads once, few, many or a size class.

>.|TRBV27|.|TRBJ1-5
CASRRRQGNNQPQHF
TGTGCCAGCAGACGACGGCAGGGGAACAATCAGCCCCAGCATTTT
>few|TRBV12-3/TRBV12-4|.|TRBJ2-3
CASNLPGLSTDTQYF
TGTGCCAGCAACCTCCCGGGACTGAGCACAGATACGCAGTATTTT
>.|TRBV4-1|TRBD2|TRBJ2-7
CASSYSGAAYEQYF
TGCGCCAGCAGCTATAGCGGGGCAGCCTACGAGCAGTACTTC
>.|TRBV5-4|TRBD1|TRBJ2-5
CASSPADRGIETQYF
TGTGCCAGCAGCCCCGCCGACAGGGGGATAGAGACCCAGTACTTC
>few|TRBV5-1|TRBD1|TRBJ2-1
CASSPGQGANFEQFF
TGCGCCAGCAGCCCGGGACAGGGGGCGAATTTTGAGCAGTTCTTC
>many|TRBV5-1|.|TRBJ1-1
CASSLETGANTEAFF
TGCGCCAGCAGCTTGGAGACAGGAGCGAACACTGAAGCTTTCTTT
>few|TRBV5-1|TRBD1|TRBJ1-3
CASSLSGGQGNTIYF
TGCGCCAGCAGCTTGTCAGGGGGGCAAGGAAACACCATATATTTT
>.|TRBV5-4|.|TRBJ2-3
CASSLGPSNTQYF
TGTGCCAGCAGCTTGGGGCCTTCAAATACGCAGTATTTT
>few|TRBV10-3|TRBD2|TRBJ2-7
CAISETQLAGGGEQYF
TGTGCCATCAGTGAGACCCAACTAGCGGGTGGAGGCGAGCAGTACTTC
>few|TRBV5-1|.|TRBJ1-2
CASSLVSGDLVQIYGYTF
TGCGCCAGCAGCTTGGTTTCAGGCGACCTCGTGCAAATTTATGGCTACACCTTC
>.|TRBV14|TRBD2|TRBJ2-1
CASSQMTSGKSEQFF
TGTGCCAGCAGCCAGATGACTAGCGGGAAGTCCGAGCAGTTCTTC
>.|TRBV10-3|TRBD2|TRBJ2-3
CAISESASGNTDTQYF
TGTGCCATCAGTGAGTCAGCTAGCGGGAACACAGATACGCAGTATTTT
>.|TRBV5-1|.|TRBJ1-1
CASSFERNTEAFF
TGCGCCAGCAGCTTTGAGAGGAACACTGAAGCTTTCTTT
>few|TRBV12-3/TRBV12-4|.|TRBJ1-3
CASNFRDGGNTIYF
TGTGCCAGCAATTTCCGGGACGGTGGAAACACCATATATTTT
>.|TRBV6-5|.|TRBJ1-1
CASSYSRGVGNTEAFF
TGTGCCAGCAGTTACTCGAGGGGGGTGGGGAACACTGAAGCTTTCTTT
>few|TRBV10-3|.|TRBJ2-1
CAISEFLRELMSNEQFF
TGTGCCATCAGTGAATTTTTAAGGGAGTTAATGAGCAATGAGCAGTTCTTC
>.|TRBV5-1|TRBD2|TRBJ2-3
CASSLVGLAADTDTQYF
TGCGCCAGCAGCTTGGTCGGGCTAGCGGCAGACACAGATACGCAGTATTTT
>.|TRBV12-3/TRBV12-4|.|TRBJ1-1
CASTHRPMVDTEAFF
TGTGCCAGCACCCATCGACCAATGGTGGACACTGAAGCTTTCTTT
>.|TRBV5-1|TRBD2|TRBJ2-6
CASSLGSGNSGANVLTF
TGCGCCAGCAGCTTGGGTAGCGGGAACTCTGGGGCCAACGTCCTGACTTTC
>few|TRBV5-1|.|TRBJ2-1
CASSLPSRGGPSEQFF
TGCGCCAGCAGCTTGCCGTCCAGGGGAGGGCCGAGTGAGCAGTTCTTC
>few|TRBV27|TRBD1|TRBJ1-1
CASSRWTGSMNTEAFF
TGTGCCAGCAGCCGATGGACAGGGAGCATGAACACTGAAGCTTTCTTT
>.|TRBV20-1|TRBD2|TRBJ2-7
CSAPGRAYEQYF
TGCAGTGCTCCGGGGAGGGCCTACGAGCAGTACTTC
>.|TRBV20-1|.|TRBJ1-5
CSATGGRYSNQPQHF
TGCAGTGCCACAGGAGGCCGTTATTCCAATCAGCCCCAGCATTTT
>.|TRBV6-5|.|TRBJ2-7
CASSYWWETYEQYF
TGTGCCAGCAGTTACTGGTGGGAGACCTACGAGCAGTACTTC
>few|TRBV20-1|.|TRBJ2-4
CSAPSQGSPKNIQYF
TGCAGTGCGCCGAGCCAGGGAAGTCCCAAAAACATTCAGTACTTC
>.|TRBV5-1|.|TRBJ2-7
CASSLIRDNSYEQYF
TGCGCCAGCAGCCTGATCCGGGACAACTCCTACGAGCAGTACTTC
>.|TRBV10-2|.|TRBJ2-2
CASNQGSGANTGELFF
TGCGCCAGCAACCAAGGTAGCGGAGCGAACACCGGGGAGCTGTTTTTT
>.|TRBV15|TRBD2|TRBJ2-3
CATSRFTSGGTDTQYF
TGTGCCACCAGCAGATTCACTAGCGGGGGCACAGATACGCAGTATTTT
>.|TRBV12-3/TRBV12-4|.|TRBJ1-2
CASSSRSTGDYGYTF
TGTGCCAGCAGTTCACGATCGACAGGCGACTATGGCTACACCTTC
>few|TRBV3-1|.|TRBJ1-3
CAIGTGNTIYF
TGTGCCATCGGGACTGGAAACACCATATATTTT
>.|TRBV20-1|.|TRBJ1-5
CSAEDLSNQPQHF
TGCAGTGCTGAGGACCTAAGCAATCAGCCCCAGCATTTT
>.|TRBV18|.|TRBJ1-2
CASSPQPPSINYGYTF
TGTGCCAGCTCTCCGCAGCCCCCAAGCATTAACTATGGCTACACCTTC
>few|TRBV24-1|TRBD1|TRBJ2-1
CATSDVTKTPGQGPDEQFF
TGTGCCACCAGTGATGTGACCAAAACTCCGGGACAGGGCCCCGATGAGCAGTTCTTC
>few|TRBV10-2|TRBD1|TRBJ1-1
CAILRGHTEAFF
TGCGCCATCCTCAGGGGGCACACTGAAGCTTTCTTT
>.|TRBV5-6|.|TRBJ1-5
CASSFQGRIHQPQHF
TGTGCCAGCAGCTTCCAGGGCAGGATCCATCAGCCCCAGCATTTT
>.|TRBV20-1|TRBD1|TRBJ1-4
CSARETGAGEKLFF
TGCAGTGCTAGAGAGACAGGGGCCGGGGAAAAACTGTTTTTT
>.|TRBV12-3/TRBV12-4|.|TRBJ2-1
CASSRGTQGGYEQFF
TGTGCCAGCAGTCGCGGGACTCAAGGAGGGTATGAGCAGTTCTTC
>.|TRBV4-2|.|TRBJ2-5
CASSQEERDQETQYF
TGTGCCAGCAGCCAAGAGGAACGGGACCAAGAGACCCAGTACTTC
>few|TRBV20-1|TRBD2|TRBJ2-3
CSRAVASGIDTQYF
TGCAGTCGGGCCGTGGCTAGCGGGATCGACACGCAGTATTTT
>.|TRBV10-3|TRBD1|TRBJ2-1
CATLWDRGYNEQFF
TGTGCCACCTTATGGGACAGGGGATACAATGAGCAGTTCTTC
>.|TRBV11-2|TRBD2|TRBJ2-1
CASSYWASGNPYNEQFF
TGTGCCAGCAGCTACTGGGCTAGCGGGAACCCCTACAATGAGCAGTTCTTC
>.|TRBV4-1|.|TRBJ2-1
CASSDWGSYNEQFF
TGCGCCAGCAGTGACTGGGGCTCCTACAATGAGCAGTTCTTC
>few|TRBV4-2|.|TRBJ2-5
CASSQDLHQETQYF
TGTGCCAGCAGCCAAGATTTGCACCAAGAGACCCAGTACTTC